This T cell receptor (beta chain) was recorded in a study of technical replicates of blood from several donors. Here immunoSEQ multiplex PCR was the method, and the copy in TCRdb shows in-frame clones only, minus some. Of more than 90,000 clones listed, approximately 95% were seen once; the top ten hold about 0.36%. The CDR3 is 15 amino acids. Trimming took 0 bases from V and 7 from J, leaving 16 bases between them. CDR1 is SGHRS, CDR2 YFSETQ, per germline. The J gene is TRBJ1-1, the V gene TRBV5-1; no clear D. The receptor was isolated from a human donor in good health. Sequenced material: T cells isolated from PBMCs. CDR3 protein: CASSLDGMGRVEAFF. CDR3 DNA: TGCGCCAGCAGCTTGGACGGGATGGGGAGGGTTGAAGCTTTCTTT. The entire variable domain, with the rest obtained from reference TRBV5-1 and TRBJ1-1, is as follows: KAGVTQTPRYLIKTRGQQVTLSCSPISGHRSVSWYQQTPGQGLQFLFEYFSETQRNKGNFPGRFSGRQFSNSRSEMNVSTLELGDSALYLCASSLDGMGRVEAFFGQGTRLTVV.